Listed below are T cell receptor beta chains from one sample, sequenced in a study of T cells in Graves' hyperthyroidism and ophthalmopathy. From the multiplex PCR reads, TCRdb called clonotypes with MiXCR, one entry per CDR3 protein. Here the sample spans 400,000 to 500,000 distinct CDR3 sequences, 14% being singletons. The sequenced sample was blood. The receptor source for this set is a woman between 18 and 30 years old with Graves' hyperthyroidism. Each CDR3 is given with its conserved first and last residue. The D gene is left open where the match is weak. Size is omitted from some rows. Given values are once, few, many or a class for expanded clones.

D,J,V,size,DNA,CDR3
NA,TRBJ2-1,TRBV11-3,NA,TGTGCCAGCAGCTTAGGGTTTGGGGATGAGCAGTTCTTC,CASSLGFGDEQFF
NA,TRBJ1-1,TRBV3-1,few,TGTGCCAGCAGCCTGGGGAGCGTAGACACTGAAGCTTTCTTT,CASSLGSVDTEAFF
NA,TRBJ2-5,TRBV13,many,TGTGCCAGCAGCTTAGCTGGGCAAGGGGGTTTGGTCCAAGAGACCCAGTACTTC,CASSLAGQGGLVQETQYF
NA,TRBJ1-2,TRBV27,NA,TGTGCCAGCAGTTTCGGGGCGCGCTATGGCTACACCTTC,CASSFGARYGYTF
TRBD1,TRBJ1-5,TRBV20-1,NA,TGCAGTGCGCCCGGGACAGGGGACCGTCAGCCCCAGCATTTT,CSAPGTGDRQPQHF
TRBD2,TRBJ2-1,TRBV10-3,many,TGTGCCATCAGTGAAAACAGCGGGAGGAGGGATGAGCAGTTCTTC,CAISENSGRRDEQFF
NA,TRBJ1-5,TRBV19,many,TGTGCCAGTACCGGGGGGAACGGCAATCAGCCCCAGCATTTT,CASTGGNGNQPQHF
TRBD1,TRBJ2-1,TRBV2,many,TGTGCCAGCAGATCCGGACAGGGAAATGAGCAGTTCTTC,CASRSGQGNEQFF
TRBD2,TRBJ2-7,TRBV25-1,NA,TGTGCCAGTACCGGACTAGCGGACTCCTACGAGCAGTACTTC,CASTGLADSYEQYF
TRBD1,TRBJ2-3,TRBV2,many,TGTGCCAGCAGCACACAGGGGGCAGGGGGCACAGATACGCAGTATTTT,CASSTQGAGGTDTQYF
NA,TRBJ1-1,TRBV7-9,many,TGTGCCAGCAGCCCATTCGACACTGAAGCTTTCTTT,CASSPFDTEAFF
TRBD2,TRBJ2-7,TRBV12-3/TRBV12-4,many,TGTGCCAGCAATGGGGGGGTAGGGCACGAGCAGTACTTC,CASNGGVGHEQYF
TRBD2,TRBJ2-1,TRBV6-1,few,TGTGCCAGCAGGGGAGCTAGCGGGAGGGGGAGTGAGCAGTTCTTC,CASRGASGRGSEQFF
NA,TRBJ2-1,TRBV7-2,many,TGTGCCAGCAGCTTAAGGCCGCATGGGTTCTACAATGAGCAGTTCTTC,CASSLRPHGFYNEQFF
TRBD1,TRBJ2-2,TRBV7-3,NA,TGTGCCAGCAGCCTAAGTGGGACAGGGTATATGTCCGGGGAGCTGTTTTTT,CASSLSGTGYMSGELFF
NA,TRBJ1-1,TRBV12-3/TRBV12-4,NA,TGTGCCAGCGGTTGGGGGGTGAACACTGAAGCTTTCTTT,CASGWGVNTEAFF
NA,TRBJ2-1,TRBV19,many,TGTGCCAGTAGTCCACAGGGAGGCTCCTACAATGAGCAGTTCTTC,CASSPQGGSYNEQFF
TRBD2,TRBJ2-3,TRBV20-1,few,TGCAGTGCTAGGCGGACCGGGGGGGGCACAGATACGCAGTATTTT,CSARRTGGGTDTQYF
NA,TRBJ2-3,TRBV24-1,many,TGTGCCACCAGTGATGACTACGCCGATACGCAGTATTTT,CATSDDYADTQYF
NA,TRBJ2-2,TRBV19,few,TGTGCCAGCCAGCTAAAGGGGGTGCACACCGGGGAGCTGTTTTTT,CASQLKGVHTGELFF
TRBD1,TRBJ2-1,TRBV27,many,TGTGCCAGCAGTTCCGCCGGGACAGCCTACAATGAGCAGTTCTTC,CASSSAGTAYNEQFF
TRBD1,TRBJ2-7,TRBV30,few,TGTGCCTGGATGGGGACAGTGGACGAGCAGTACTTC,CAWMGTVDEQYF
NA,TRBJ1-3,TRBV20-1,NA,TGCAGTGTCTTCGGAGTGGGGGCCGCCTCTGGAAACACCATATATTTT,CSVFGVGAASGNTIYF
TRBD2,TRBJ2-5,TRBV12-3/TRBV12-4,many,TGTGCCAGCAACTCACCGACTAGCGGGAGGATAGAGACCCAGTACTTC,CASNSPTSGRIETQYF
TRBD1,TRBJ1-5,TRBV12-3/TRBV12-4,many,TGTGCCAGCAGGAGCGACAGGGCCAATCAGCCCCAGCATTTT,CASRSDRANQPQHF
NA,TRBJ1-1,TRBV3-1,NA,TGTGCCAGCAGCCAAGGGGGGGCGCGGGGTGAAGCTTTCTTT,CASSQGGARGEAFF
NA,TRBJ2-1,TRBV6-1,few,TGTGCCAGCGGGCTCTCCCTCAGCTCCTACAATGAGCAGTTCTTC,CASGLSLSSYNEQFF
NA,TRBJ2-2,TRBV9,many,TGTGCCAGCAGCGCAGGTGGAGGGGCGAACACCGGGGAGCTGTTTTTT,CASSAGGGANTGELFF
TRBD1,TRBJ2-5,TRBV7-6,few,TGTGCCAGCAGCCACGGGACAGACCCTCGAATCGGGGAGACCCAGTACTTC,CASSHGTDPRIGETQYF
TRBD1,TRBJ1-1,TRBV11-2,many,TGTGCCAGCAGCCTCAGGACAGGGTTGGACACTGAAGCTTTCTTT,CASSLRTGLDTEAFF
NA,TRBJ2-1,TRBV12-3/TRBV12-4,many,TGTGCCAGCAGTGGAGTGATTAGCTCCTACAATGAGCAGTTCTTC,CASSGVISSYNEQFF
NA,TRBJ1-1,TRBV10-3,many,TGTGCCATCAGGGGGCAAGGGGAGACTGAAGCTTTCTTT,CAIRGQGETEAFF
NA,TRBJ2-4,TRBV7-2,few,TGTGCCAGCAGCTTAGCGCCAAGCTTAGCCAAAAACATTCAGTACTTC,CASSLAPSLAKNIQYF
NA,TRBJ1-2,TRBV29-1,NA,TGCAGCGTTGTTGAGACGGTGAGGGGCTACACCTTC,CSVVETVRGYTF